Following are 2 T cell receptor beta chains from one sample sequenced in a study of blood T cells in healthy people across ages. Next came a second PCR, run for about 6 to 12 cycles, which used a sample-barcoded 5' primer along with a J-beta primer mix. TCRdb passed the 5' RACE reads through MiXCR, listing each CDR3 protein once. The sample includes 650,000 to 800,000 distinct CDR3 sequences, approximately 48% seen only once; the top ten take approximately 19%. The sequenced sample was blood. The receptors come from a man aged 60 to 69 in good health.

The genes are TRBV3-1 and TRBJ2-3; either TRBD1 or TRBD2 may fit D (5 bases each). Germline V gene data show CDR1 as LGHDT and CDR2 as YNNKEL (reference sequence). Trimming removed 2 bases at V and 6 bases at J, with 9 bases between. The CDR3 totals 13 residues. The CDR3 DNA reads TGTGCCAGCAGCCAAAAACGGGGCGATACGCAGTATTTT. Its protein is CASSQKRGDTQYF.

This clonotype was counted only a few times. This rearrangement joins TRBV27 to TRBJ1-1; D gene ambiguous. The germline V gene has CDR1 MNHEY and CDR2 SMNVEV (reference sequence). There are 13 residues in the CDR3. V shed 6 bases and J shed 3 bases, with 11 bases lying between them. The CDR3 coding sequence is TGTGCCAGCAGCTCGAGGGTGCACACTGAAGCTTTCTTT. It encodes CASSSRVHTEAFF.